The 14 T cell receptor beta chains listed next were all sequenced from one sample in a study of T cells after yellow fever vaccination. TCRdb analysed the 5' RACE reads with MiXCR anew, one entry per CDR3 protein. In the table there are over 250,000 distinct CDR3 sequences, about 4% of which are singletons. The sequences come from PBMCs, collected 5 days after the yellow fever booster vaccination. These receptors were obtained from a man younger than 30 who received the YFV17D yellow fever vaccine.

This clonotype was seen many times. V is TRBV18 and J is TRBJ2-4; D gene uncertain. Between the trimmed V and J ends, which lost 0 bases and 8 bases, there was a span of 14 bases. Germline V gene data show CDR1 as KGHSH and CDR2 as LQKENI. This CDR3 is built from 15 residues. The CDR3 loop is CASSPPSRVSDIQYF. CDR3 bases: TGTGCCAGCTCACCACCGTCCCGCGTTTCAGACATTCAGTACTTC.

The V gene is TRBV7-9, the J gene TRBJ1-6; D ambiguous. Germline CDR1 is SEHNR and CDR2 is FQNEAQ (reference sequence). V lost 0 bases, J lost 9 bases, and 12 bases lay in between. There are 15 residues in the CDR3. This CDR3 reads CASSLAAEEGSPLHF. CDR3 DNA: TGTGCCAGCAGCTTAGCGGCTGAGGAGGGTTCACCCCTCCACTTT.

This clonotype was detected a few times. The CDR3 DNA reads TGCAGTGCTAGCCTTAGAGGGACTAGGGGAGAAGATACGCAGTATTTT. Protein: CSASLRGTRGEDTQYF. The chain carries TRBV20-1 and TRBJ2-3, with 8 bases lining up with TRBD2. The CDR3 sequence is 16 residues long. V trimming: 3 bases; J trimming: 5 bases; junction bases outside the gene matches: 13. Germline CDR1 is DFQATT and CDR2 is SNEGSKA (reference sequence).

The chain joins TRBV6-5 to TRBJ1-3, with D perhaps matching TRBD1 (5 bases). CDR3 length: 15 residues. CDR1 is MNHEY, CDR2 SVGAGI, per germline. V lost 6 bases and J 3 bases, leaving 15 bases between the germline ends. The CDR3 DNA reads TGTGCCAGCAGCCTCCGGGGGTCGATTGGAAACACCATATATTTT. This sequence encodes CASSLRGSIGNTIYF.

The table lists this clonotype with a few counts. The chain combines TRBV11-1 with TRBJ2-1, with 9 bases matching TRBD2. The germline CDR1 and CDR2 sequences are SGHAT and FQDESV (reference sequence). The CDR3 loop spans 16 amino acids. J was trimmed by 4 bases and V by 3 bases; bases with no gene match: 7. The CDR3 loop reads CASSLGTSPAYNEQFF. The CDR3 DNA is TGTGCCAGCAGCTTGGGGACTAGCCCCGCATACAATGAGCAGTTCTTC.

This clonotype was counted only a few times. The chain links TRBV21-1 to TRBJ2-1. TRBV21-1 is a listed pseudogene. This CDR3 is 10 amino acids long. In DNA form, the CDR3 reads TGTGCCAGCAGCGGATGTGAGCAGTTCTTC. Protein: CASSGCEQFF.

This clonotype occurred a few times. The chain joins TRBV5-1 to TRBJ1-2; 9 nucleotides match TRBD1. The length of the CDR3 is 13 residues. The V gene end was trimmed by 4 bases and the J gene end by 6 bases; junction bases not matched to a gene: 4. Per the germline V gene, CDR1 is SGHRS and CDR2 is YFSETQ. The CDR3 coding sequence is TGCGCCAGCAGCATGGGACAGGGTGATGGCTACACCTTC. Translated: CASSMGQGDGYTF.

This clonotype was counted a few times. The rearrangement uses TRBV11-2 and TRBJ2-3, with TRBD2 matching 8 bases. V shed 6 bases and J 2 bases; nucleotides not matched to a gene: 7. Germline V CDR1 and CDR2: SGHAT, FQNNGV. The CDR3 is 15 amino acids. The CDR3 loop reads CASRESAGATDTQYF. The CDR3 DNA follows: TGTGCCAGCAGGGAGTCAGCGGGGGCCACAGATACGCAGTATTTT. The full variable domain, in which reference TRBV11-2 and TRBJ2-3 provide the parts outside the CDR3, is EAGVAQSPRYKIIEKRQSVAFWCNPISGHATLYWYQQILGQGPKLLIQFQNNGVVDDSQLPKDRFSAERLKGVDSTLKIQPAKLEDSAVYLCASRESAGATDTQYFGPGTRLTVL.

The rearrangement links TRBV7-2 to TRBJ2-3; TRBD2 aligns across 10 bases. Germline lookup yields CDR1 SGHTA and CDR2 FQGNSA. The J segment lost 6 bases and the V segment lost 0 bases, leaving 3 bases of the junction unmatched. The length of the CDR3 is 15 residues. The CDR3 reads CASSLAVAGGDTQYF. Here the CDR3 DNA reads TGTGCCAGCAGCTTAGCGGTAGCGGGAGGCGATACGCAGTATTTT.

This clonotype has more than one count but fewer than ten. The rearrangement links TRBV7-2 to TRBJ1-5; D is uncertain. The CDR3 spans 16 residues. The germline CDR1 and CDR2 sequences are SGHTA and FQGNSA. V was shortened by 4 bases and J by 5 bases, with 18 bases between the two germline ends. The CDR3, as DNA: TGTGCCAGCAGCTCCACCAGCGGGTTAGCATATCAGCCCCAGCATTTT. It yields the protein CASSSTSGLAYQPQHF.

The table lists this clonotype with many counts. The V call is TRBV6-2 or TRBV6-3, the J call TRBJ2-1; 12 bases match TRBD2. CDR1 and CDR2 (germline): MNHEY, SVGEGT. This CDR3 spans 15 amino acids. The J segment lost 4 bases and the V segment lost 7 bases, leaving 5 bases of the junction unmatched. CDR3 sequence: CASTLAGGLYNEQFF. The CDR3, as DNA: TGTGCCAGCACCCTAGCGGGGGGGTTATACAATGAGCAGTTCTTC.

This clonotype was observed a few times. The V gene is TRBV7-2, the J gene TRBJ2-3; maybe TRBD2 (5 bases). V was clipped by 3 bases and J by 1 base, with 11 bases between them. There are 15 residues in the CDR3. Germline CDR1 reads SGHTA; CDR2 reads FQGNSA. In nucleotides, the CDR3 is TGTGCCAGCAGCTTCGTTGTCGGGGGCACAGATACGCAGTATTTT. Amino acid sequence: CASSFVVGGTDTQYF.

The chain carries TRBV5-1 and TRBJ1-3; D not resolved. The ends were cut back, 4 bases at V and 0 bases at J, with 11 bases in the middle. The CDR3 covers 15 residues. Germline CDR1 SGHRS, CDR2 YFSETQ. CDR3 sequence reads: CASSPTIHSGNTIYF. The CDR3 DNA reads as TGCGCCAGCAGCCCGACGATACACTCTGGAAACACCATATATTTT.

This clonotype has more than one count but fewer than ten. The chain uses TRBV5-5 and TRBJ2-2; a possible D gene is TRBD1 (5 bases). CDR3 length: 14 amino acids. Trimming pared 0 bases from V and 7 bases from J, leaving 10 bases between. The V gene's germline CDR1 is SGHKS and CDR2 YYEKEE (reference sequence). In DNA form, the CDR3 reads TGTGCCAGCAGCTTGGGACAGCTGGTCGGGGAGCTGTTTTTT. This translates into CASSLGQLVGELFF.